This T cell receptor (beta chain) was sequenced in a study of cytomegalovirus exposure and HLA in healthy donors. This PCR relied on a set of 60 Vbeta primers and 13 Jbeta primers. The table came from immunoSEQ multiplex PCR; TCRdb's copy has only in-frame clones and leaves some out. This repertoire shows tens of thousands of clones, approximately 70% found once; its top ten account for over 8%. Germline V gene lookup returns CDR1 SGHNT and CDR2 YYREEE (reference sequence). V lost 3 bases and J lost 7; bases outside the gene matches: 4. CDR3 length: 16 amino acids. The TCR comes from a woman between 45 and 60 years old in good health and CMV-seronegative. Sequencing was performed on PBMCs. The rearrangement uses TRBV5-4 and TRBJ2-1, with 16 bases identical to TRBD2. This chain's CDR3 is CASSSGLAGGWNEQFF. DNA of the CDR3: TGTGCCAGCAGCTCGGGACTAGCGGGAGGGTGGAATGAGCAGTTCTTC. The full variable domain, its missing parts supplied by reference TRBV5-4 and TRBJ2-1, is ETGVTQSPTHLIKTRGQQVTLRCSSQSGHNTVSWYQQALGQGPQFIFQYYREEENGRGNFPPRFSGLQFPNYSSELNVNALELDDSALYLCASSSGLAGGWNEQFFGPGTRLTVL.